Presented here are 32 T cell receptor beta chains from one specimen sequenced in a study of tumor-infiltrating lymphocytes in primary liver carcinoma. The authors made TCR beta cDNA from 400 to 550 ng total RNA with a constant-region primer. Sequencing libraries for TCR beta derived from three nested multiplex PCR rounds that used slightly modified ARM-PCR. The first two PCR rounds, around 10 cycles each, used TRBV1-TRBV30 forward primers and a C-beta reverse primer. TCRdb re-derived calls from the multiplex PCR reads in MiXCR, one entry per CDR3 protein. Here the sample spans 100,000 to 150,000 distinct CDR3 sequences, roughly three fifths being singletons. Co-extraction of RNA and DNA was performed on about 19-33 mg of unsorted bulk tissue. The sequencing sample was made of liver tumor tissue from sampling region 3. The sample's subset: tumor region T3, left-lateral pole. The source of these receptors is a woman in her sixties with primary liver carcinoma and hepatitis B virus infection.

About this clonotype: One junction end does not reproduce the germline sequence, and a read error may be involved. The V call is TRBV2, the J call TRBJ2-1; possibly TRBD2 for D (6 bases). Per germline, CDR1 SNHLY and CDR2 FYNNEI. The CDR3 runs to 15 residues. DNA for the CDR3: TGTGCCGGACACCGGGACTCAGGCCTTTACAATGAGCAGTTATTC. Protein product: CAGHRDSGLYNEQLF.

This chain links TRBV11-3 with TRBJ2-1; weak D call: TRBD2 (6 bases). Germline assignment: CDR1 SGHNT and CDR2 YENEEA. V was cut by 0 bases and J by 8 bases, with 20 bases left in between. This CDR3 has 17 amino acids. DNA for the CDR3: TGTGCCAGCAGCTTAGATTGGGGGGAGTGGGGCGTCGATGAGCAGTTCTTC. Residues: CASSLDWGEWGVDEQFF.

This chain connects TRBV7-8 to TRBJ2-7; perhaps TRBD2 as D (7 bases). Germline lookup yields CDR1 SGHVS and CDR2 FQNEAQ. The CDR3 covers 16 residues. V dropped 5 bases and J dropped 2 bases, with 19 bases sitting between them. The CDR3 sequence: CASSTSERGGTYEQYF. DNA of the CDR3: TGTGCCAGCAGCACTAGCGAGAGGGGGGGGACCTACGAGCAGTACTTC.

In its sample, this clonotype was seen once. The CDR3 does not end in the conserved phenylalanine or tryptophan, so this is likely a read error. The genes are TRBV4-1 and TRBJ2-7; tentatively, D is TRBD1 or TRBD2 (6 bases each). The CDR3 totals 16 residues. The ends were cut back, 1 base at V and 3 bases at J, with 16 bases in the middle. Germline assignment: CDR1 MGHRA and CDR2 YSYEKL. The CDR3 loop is CASSQGAEQGGYEQYY. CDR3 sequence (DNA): TGCGCCAGCAGCCAAGGGGCCGAACAGGGAGGCTACGAGCAGTACTAC.

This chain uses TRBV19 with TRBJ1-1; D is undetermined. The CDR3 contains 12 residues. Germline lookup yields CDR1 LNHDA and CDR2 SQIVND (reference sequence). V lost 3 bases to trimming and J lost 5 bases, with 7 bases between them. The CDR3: CASSISSTEAFF. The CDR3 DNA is TGTGCCAGTAGTATCTCCTCGACTGAAGCTTTCTTT.

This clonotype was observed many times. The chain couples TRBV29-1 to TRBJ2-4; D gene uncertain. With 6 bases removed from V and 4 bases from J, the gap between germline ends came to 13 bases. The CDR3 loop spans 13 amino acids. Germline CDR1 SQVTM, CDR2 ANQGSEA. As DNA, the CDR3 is TGCAGCGTAAAAGGTCCTAATAAAAACATTCAGTACTTC. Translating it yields CSVKGPNKNIQYF.

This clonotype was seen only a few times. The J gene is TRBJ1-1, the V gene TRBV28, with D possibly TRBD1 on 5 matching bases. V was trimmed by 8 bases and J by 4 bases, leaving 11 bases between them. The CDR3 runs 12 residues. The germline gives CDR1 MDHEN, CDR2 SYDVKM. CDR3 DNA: TGTGCCAGCGGGGGGGTTGTCACTGAAGCTTTCTTT. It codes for CASGGVVTEAFF.

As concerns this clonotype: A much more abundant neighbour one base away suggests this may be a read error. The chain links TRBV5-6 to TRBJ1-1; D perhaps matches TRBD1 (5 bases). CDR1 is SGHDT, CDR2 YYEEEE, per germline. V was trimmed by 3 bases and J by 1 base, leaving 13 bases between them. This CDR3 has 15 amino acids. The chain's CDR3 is CASSWRRGSNTEAFF. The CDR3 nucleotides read TGTGCCAGCAGCTGGAGGAGGGGCTCGAACACTGAAGCTTTCTTT.

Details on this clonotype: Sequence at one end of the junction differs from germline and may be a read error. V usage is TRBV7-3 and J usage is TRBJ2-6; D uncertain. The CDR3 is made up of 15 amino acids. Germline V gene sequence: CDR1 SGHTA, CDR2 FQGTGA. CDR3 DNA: TGTACCAGCAGCTTAATAGGTACTGGGGCCAACGTCCTGACTTTC. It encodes CTSSLIGTGANVLTF.

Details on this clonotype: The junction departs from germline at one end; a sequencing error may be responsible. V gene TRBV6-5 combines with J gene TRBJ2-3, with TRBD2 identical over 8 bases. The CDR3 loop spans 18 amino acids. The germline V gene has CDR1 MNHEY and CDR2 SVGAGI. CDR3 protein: CVSSSSRAGGLGTDTQYF. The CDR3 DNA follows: TGTGTCAGCAGTTCCTCTCGTGCGGGAGGCCTCGGCACAGATACGCAATATTTT.

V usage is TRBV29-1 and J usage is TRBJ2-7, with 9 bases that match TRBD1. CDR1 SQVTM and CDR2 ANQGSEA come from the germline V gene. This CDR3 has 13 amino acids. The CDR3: CSARTGGEYKQYF. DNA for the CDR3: TGCAGTGCTAGAACAGGGGGCGAATACAAGCAGTACTTC.

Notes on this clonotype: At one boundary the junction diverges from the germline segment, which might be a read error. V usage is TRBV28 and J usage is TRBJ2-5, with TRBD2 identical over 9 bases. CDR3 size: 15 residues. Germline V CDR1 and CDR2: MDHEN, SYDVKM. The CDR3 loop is CAGSLTSGTQETQYF. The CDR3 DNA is TGTGCCGGCAGTTTGACTAGCGGTACCCAAGAGACCCAGTACTTC.

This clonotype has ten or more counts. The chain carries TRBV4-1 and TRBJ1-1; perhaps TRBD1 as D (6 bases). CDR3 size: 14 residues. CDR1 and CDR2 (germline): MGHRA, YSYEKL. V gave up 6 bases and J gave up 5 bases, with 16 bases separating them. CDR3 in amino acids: CASRFGQSGTEAFF. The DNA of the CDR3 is TGCGCCAGCAGATTCGGACAGTCGGGGACTGAAGCTTTCTTT.

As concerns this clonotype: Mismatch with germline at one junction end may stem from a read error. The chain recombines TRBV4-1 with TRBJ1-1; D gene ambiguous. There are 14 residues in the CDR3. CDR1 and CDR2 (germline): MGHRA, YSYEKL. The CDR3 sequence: CASSPKVRGTEAFF. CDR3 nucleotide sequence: TGCGCCAGCAGCCCCAAGGTACGTGGCACTGAAGCCTTCTTT.

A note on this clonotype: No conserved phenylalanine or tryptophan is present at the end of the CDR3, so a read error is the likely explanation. CDR3 residues: CASSFIGASLSYNEQFS. CDR3 DNA: TGTGCCAGCAGCTTCATAGGTGCATCCCTATCATACAATGAGCAGTTCTCC. V and J are TRBV11-1 and TRBJ2-1; D unresolved. The V gene's germline CDR1 is SGHAT and CDR2 FQDESV (reference sequence). The V gene lost 3 bases and the J gene lost 4 bases, with 19 bases spanning the gap. The CDR3 totals 17 residues.

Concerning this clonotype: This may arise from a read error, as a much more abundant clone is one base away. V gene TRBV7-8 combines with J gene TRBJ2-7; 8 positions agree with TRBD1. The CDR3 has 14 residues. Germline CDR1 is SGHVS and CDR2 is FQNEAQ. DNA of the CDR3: TGTGGCAGCAGCTTAGGGGACAGGACTAACGAGCAGTACTTC. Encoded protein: CGSSLGDRTNEQYF.

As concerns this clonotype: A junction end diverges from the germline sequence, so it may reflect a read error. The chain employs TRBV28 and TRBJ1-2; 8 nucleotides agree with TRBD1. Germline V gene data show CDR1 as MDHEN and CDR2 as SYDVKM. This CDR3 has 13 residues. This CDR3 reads CDSSTGGYYGYTF. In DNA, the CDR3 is TGTGACAGCAGTACAGGGGGATACTATGGCTACACCTTC.

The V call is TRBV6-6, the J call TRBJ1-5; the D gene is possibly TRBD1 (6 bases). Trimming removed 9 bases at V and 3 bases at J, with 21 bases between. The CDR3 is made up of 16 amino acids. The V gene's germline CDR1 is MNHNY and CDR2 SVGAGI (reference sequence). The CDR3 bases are TGTGCCAGTAGCTATGGAGGGGGAGAGATCAATCAGCCCCAGCATTTT. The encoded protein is CASSYGGGEINQPQHF.

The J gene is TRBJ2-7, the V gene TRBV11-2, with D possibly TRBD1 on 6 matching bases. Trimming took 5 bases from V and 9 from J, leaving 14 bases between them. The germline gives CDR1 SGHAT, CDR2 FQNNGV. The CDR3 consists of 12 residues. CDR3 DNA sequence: TGTGCCAGCAGCCAACTCAGACAGGTGCAGTACTTC. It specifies CASSQLRQVQYF.

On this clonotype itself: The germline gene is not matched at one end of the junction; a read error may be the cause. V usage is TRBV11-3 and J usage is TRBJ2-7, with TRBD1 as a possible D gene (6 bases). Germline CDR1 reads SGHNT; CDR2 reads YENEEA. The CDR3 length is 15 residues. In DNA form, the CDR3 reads TGTGTCAGCAGTTTAGGGACACGGGGCTCCCTCGAGCAGTACTTC. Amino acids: CVSSLGTRGSLEQYF.

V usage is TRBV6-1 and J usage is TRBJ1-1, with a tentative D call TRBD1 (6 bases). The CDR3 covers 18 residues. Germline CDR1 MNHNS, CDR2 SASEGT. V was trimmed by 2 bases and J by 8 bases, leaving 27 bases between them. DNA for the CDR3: TGTGCCAGCAGTGAATTTAACTGGCGGACACAGGGTTCTGCCGAAGCTTTCTTT. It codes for CASSEFNWRTQGSAEAFF.

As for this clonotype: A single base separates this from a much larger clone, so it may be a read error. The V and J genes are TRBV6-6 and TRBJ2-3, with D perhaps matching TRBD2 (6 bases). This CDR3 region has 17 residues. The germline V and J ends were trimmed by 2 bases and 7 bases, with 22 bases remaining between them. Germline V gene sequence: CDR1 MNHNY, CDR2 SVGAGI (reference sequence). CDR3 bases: TGTGCCAGCAGTTACCCTCCTAGCGTGAGAGCGCATAATACGCAGTATTTT. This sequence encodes CASSYPPSVRAHNTQYF.

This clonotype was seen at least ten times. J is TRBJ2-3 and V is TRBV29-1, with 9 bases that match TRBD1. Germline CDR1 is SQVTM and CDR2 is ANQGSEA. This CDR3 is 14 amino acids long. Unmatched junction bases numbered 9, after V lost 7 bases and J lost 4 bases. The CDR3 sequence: CSAAGTGLADTQYF. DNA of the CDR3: TGCAGCGCTGCGGGGACAGGGCTGGCAGATACGCAGTATTTT.

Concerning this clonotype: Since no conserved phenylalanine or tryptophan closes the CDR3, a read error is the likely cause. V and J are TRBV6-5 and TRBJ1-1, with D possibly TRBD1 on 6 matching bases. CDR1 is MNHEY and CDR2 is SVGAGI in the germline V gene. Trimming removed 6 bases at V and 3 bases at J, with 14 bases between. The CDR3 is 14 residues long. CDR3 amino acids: CASRTTGWDTEAFI. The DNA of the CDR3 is TGTGCCAGCAGGACGACAGGTTGGGACACTGAAGCTTTCATT.

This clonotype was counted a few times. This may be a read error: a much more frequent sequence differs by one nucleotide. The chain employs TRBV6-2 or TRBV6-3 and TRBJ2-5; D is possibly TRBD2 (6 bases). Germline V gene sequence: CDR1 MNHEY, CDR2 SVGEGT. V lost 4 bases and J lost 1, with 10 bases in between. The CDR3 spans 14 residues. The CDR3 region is CASSSGGIQETQYF. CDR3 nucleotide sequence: TGTGCCAGCAGTTCCGGCGGGATCCAAGAGACCCAGTACTTC.

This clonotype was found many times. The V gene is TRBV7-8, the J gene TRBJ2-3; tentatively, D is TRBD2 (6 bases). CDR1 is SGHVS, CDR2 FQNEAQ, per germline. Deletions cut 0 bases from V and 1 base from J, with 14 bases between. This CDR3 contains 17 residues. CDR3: CASSLASRTTRTDTQYF. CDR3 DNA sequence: TGTGCCAGCAGCTTAGCGTCTCGGACTACTCGCACAGATACGCAGTATTTT.

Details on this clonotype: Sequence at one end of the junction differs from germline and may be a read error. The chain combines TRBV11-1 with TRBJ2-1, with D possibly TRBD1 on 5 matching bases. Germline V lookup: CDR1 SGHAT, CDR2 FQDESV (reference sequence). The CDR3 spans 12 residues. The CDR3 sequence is CVSSLDRNERFF. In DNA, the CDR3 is TGTGTCAGCAGCCTTGACAGAAATGAGCGATTCTTC. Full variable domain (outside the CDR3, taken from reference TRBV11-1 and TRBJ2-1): EAEVAQSPRYKITEKSQAVAFWCDPISGHATLYWYRQILGQGPELLVQFQDESVVDDSQLPKDRFSAERLKGVDSTLKIQPAELGDSAMYLCVSSLDRNERFFGPGTRLTVL.

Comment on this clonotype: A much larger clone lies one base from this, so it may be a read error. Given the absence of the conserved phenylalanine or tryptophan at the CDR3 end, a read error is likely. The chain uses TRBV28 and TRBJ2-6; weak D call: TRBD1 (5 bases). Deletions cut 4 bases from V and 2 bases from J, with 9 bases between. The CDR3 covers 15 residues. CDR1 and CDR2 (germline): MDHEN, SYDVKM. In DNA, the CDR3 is TGTGCCAGCAGTTCCGCAGGGACTGGGGCCAACGTCCTGACTTCC. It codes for CASSSAGTGANVLTS.

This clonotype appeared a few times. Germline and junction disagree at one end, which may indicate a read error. As DNA, the CDR3 is TGTACCAGCAGCAAAATAGCGGGCTACGAGCAGTACTTC. It translates to CTSSKIAGYEQYF. The chain couples TRBV5-4 to TRBJ2-7; 7 bases fit TRBD2. CDR3 length equals 13 residues. CDR1 and CDR2 from the germline V gene are SGHNT and YYREEE (reference sequence).

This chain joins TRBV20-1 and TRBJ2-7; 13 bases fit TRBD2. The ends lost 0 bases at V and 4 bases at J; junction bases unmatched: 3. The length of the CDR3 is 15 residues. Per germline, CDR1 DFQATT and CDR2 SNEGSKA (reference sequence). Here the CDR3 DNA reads TGCAGTGCTAGAGATACTAGCGGGAGGGCATACGAGCAGTACTTC. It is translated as CSARDTSGRAYEQYF.

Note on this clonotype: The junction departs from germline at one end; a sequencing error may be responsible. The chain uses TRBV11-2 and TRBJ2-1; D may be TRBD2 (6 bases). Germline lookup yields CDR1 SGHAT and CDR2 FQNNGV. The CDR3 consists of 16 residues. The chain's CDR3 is CASSFAAGQPYNERFF. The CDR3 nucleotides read TGTGCCAGCAGCTTCGCAGCGGGCCAGCCTTACAATGAGCGGTTCTTC. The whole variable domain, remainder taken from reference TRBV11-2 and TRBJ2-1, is EAGVAQSPRYKIIEKRQSVAFWCNPISGHATLYWYQQILGQGPKLLIQFQNNGVVDDSQLPKDRFSAERLKGVDSTLKIQPAKLEDSAVYLCASSFAAGQPYNERFFGPGTRLTVL.

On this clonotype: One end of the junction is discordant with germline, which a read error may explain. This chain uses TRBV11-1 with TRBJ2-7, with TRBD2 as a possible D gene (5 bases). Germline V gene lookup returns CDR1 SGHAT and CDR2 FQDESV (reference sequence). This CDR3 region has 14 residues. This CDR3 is CASSFRAATYEQYF. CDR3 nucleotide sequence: TGCGCCAGCAGCTTTCGAGCGGCGACCTACGAGCAGTACTTC.